The 31 T cell receptor beta chains below all came from one sample that was sequenced in a study of blood T cell repertoires in COVID-19. Only in-frame clones appear in the TCRdb table, and some are missing; sequencing was by immunoSEQ multiplex PCR. Seen here are about 200,000 clones, approximately 80% observed once, and the top ten hold approximately 30%. Sequencing was performed on peripheral blood. These receptor sequences come from a man aged 40-55 years with acute or convalescent COVID-19.

The chain couples TRBV14 to TRBJ2-2; D not certain. This CDR3 comprises 15 residues. Germline-derived CDR1 and CDR2 are SGHDN and FVKESK. Trimming took off 0 bases at V and 7 bases at J, with 12 bases between the two ends. CDR3 bases: TGTGCCAGCAGCCAAGATTTAATCGAGCTCGGGGAGCTGTTTTTT. Residues: CASSQDLIELGELFF. Together with reference TRBV14 and TRBJ2-2, the CDR3 gives the full variable domain: EAGVTQFPSHSVIEKGQTVTLRCDPISGHDNLYWYRRVMGKEIKFLLHFVKESKQDESGMPNNRFLAERTGGTYSTLKVQPAELEDSGVYFCASSQDLIELGELFFGEGSRLTVL.

The chain uses TRBV7-9 and TRBJ1-2; TRBD1 matches at 7 bases. The CDR3 spans 15 residues. CDR1 is SEHNR and CDR2 is FQNEAQ in the germline V gene (reference sequence). Trimming removed 0 bases from V and 4 bases from J; junction bases left unmatched: 5. The CDR3 coding sequence is TGTGCCAGCAGCTTAGCGTGGGGACAGTCCTATGGCTACACCTTC. This codes for CASSLAWGQSYGYTF.

The chain joins TRBV9 to TRBJ2-5; 14 nucleotides align to TRBD2. The CDR3 contains 16 residues. V lost 4 bases, J lost 4 bases, and 6 bases stayed unmatched. Germline V gene data show CDR1 as SGDLS and CDR2 as YYNGEE. CDR3 DNA sequence: TGTGCCAGCAGCCCAGGGACTAGCGGGAGTGGAGAGACCCAGTACTTC. This encodes CASSPGTSGSGETQYF. The whole variable domain, filled in from reference TRBV9 and TRBJ2-5, reads DSGVTQTPKHLITATGQRVTLRCSPRSGDLSVYWYQQSLDQGLQFLIQYYNGEERAKGNILERFSAQQFPDLHSELNLSSLELGDSALYFCASSPGTSGSGETQYFGPGTRLLVL.

This clone was observed once. The chain is built from TRBV4-2 and TRBJ1-2, with a possible D match to TRBD1 (6 bases). The CDR3 runs 13 residues. Germline V CDR1 and CDR2: LGHNA, YNFKEQ. Between the trimmed V and J ends, which lost 4 bases and 7 bases, there was a span of 13 bases. This CDR3 reads CASSREQGRGYTF. CDR3 bases: TGTGCCAGCAGCCGAGAACAGGGACGTGGCTACACCTTC.

The chain uses TRBV23-1 and TRBJ2-7; 8 bases fit TRBD2. TRBV23-1 is given ORF status, its function remaining uncertain. V trimming: 3 bases; J trimming: 2 bases; junction bases outside the gene matches: 18. The CDR3 runs 19 residues. CDR3 nucleotide sequence: TGCGCCAGCAGTCACTCGGTCACTAGCGGAAAGAGGCGTCCCTACGAGCAGTACTTC. Its translation is CASSHSVTSGKRRPYEQYF.

The chain uses TRBV19 and TRBJ1-1; D is unclear. Per the germline V gene, CDR1 is LNHDA and CDR2 is SQIVND (reference sequence). Deletions cut 5 bases from V and 2 bases from J, with 21 bases between. The CDR3 is 17 amino acids. The CDR3 sequence is CASSPALQRASNTEAFF. DNA of the CDR3: TGTGCCAGTAGTCCCGCCCTCCAGAGGGCCAGTAACACTGAAGCTTTCTTT.

The chain joins TRBV20-1 to TRBJ2-1; 8 bases are a match to TRBD2. Trimming removed 3 bases from V and 4 bases from J; junction bases left unmatched: 8. CDR3 length: 15 residues. In germline, CDR1 is DFQATT, CDR2 SNEGSKA (reference sequence). The CDR3 nucleotides are TGCAGTGCTAGTTCGGGGCTAGCGGGTTACAATGAGCAGTTCTTC. Residues: CSASSGLAGYNEQFF.

The sample holds a few counts of this clone. The chain has TRBV15 and TRBJ1-5, with TRBD1 matching 7 bases. The CDR3 runs 17 residues. Germline lookup yields CDR1 LNHNV and CDR2 YYDKDF (reference sequence). J was trimmed by 7 bases and V by 0 bases; bases with no gene match: 12. In nucleotides, the CDR3 is TGTGCCACCAGCAGAGACCCGACAGGGAGTCTGGGACAGCCCCAGCATTTT. Translating gives CATSRDPTGSLGQPQHF.

The chain couples TRBV4-1 to TRBJ1-3; D possibly corresponds to TRBD1 (5 bases). The CDR3 runs to 16 residues. V was trimmed by 4 bases and J by 0 bases, leaving 13 bases between them. Germline V gene lookup returns CDR1 MGHRA and CDR2 YSYEKL. Here the CDR3 reads CASSPWDSGSGNTIYF. CDR3 coding DNA: TGCGCCAGCAGCCCCTGGGACTCCGGCTCTGGAAACACCATATATTTT.

This clone was observed once. The rearrangement links TRBV7-8 to TRBJ1-2; 7 bases map to TRBD1. Per the germline V gene, CDR1 is SGHVS and CDR2 is FQNEAQ. V was pared by 1 base and J by 4 bases, with 6 bases of the junction left unmatched. There are 15 residues in the CDR3. The CDR3 DNA reads as TGTGCCAGCAGCTTAGATGGACAGGCGTTCTATGGCTACACCTTC. Its protein is CASSLDGQAFYGYTF.

The CDR3 nucleotides read TGTGCCAGCAGCTTAGCCGCTAGCGGGAGAGATGAGCAGTTCTTC. It specifies CASSLAASGRDEQFF. The chain is built from TRBV7-2 and TRBJ2-1; 10 bases align to TRBD2. This CDR3 contains 15 residues. J gave up 8 bases and V 0 bases, and 4 bases lay outside the gene matches. Germline lookup yields CDR1 SGHTA and CDR2 FQGNSA.

The V gene is TRBV10-3, the J gene TRBJ2-7; 9 bases are a match to TRBD2. The length of the CDR3 is 14 residues. Trimming took 3 bases from V and 2 from J; bases not matched to a gene: 2. Per germline, CDR1 ENHRY and CDR2 SYGVKD. CDR3 sequence: CAISDSGGTYEQYF. Here the CDR3 DNA reads TGTGCCATCAGTGACAGCGGGGGGACCTACGAGCAGTACTTC.

This chain joins TRBV20-1 and TRBJ2-5; tentative D call: TRBD2 (5 bases). CDR3 length: 11 amino acids. The germline V gene encodes CDR1 DFQATT and CDR2 SNEGSKA (reference sequence). The CDR3 reads CSPRDRETQYF. The CDR3 DNA is TGCAGCCCCCGGGATAGGGAGACCCAGTACTTC.

The chain is built from TRBV7-9 and TRBJ2-5, with D perhaps matching TRBD1 (6 bases). V lost 2 bases and J lost 2, with 18 bases in between. The CDR3 is 17 amino acids. Germline V lookup: CDR1 SEHNR, CDR2 FQNEAQ (reference sequence). CDR3 DNA: TGTGCCAGCAGCTTATTCATGGACAGTAGGCTACAAGAGACCCAGTACTTC. Its translation is CASSLFMDSRLQETQYF.

V gene TRBV19 combines with J gene TRBJ1-5, with a possible D match to TRBD1 (6 bases). This CDR3 is built from 14 residues. V lost 2 bases and J lost 7, with 12 bases in between. Germline V gives CDR1 LNHDA, CDR2 SQIVND (reference sequence). For the CDR3, the DNA is TGTGCCAGTAGTATAAGGGGGTTGAACCAGCCCCAGCATTTT. This gives the protein CASSIRGLNQPQHF.

The chain joins TRBV7-6 to TRBJ1-3; 8 bases align to TRBD1. Germline loops: CDR1 SGHVS, CDR2 FNYEAQ. After removal of 5 bases from V and 7 bases from J, the junction contained 10 bases not matched to a gene. The CDR3 sequence is 15 residues long. The CDR3 loop is CASSPLDRVSNTIYF. DNA for the CDR3: TGTGCCAGCAGCCCGCTGGACAGGGTGTCGAACACCATATATTTT.

This CDR3 is CASSRDRGRNEQFF. CDR3 DNA: TGTGCCAGCAGTAGGGACAGGGGGCGGAATGAGCAGTTCTTC. The chain uses TRBV28 and TRBJ2-1; 12 bases fit TRBD1. CDR1 is MDHEN and CDR2 is SYDVKM in the germline V gene. CDR3 size: 14 residues. Unmatched junction bases numbered 3, after V lost 5 bases and J lost 7 bases.

The chain carries TRBV4-1 and TRBJ1-4, with 7 bases identical to TRBD1. Germline CDR1 MGHRA, CDR2 YSYEKL. This CDR3 comprises 16 residues. J gave up 5 bases and V 4 bases, and 10 bases lay outside the gene matches. CDR3 DNA sequence: TGCGCCAGCAGCCGCGGCGGGACAGCCTTAAATGAAAAACTGTTTTTT. Encoded protein: CASSRGGTALNEKLFF.

The rearrangement uses TRBV4-2 and TRBJ2-1; tentative D call: TRBD2 (5 bases). Deletions cut 8 bases from V and 15 bases from J, with 17 bases between. Germline CDR1 is LGHNA and CDR2 is YNFKEQ. The CDR3 extends over 11 amino acids. DNA of the CDR3: TGTGCCAGCGGGAACCCGGGATTTCCGTTCTTC. Amino acids: CASGNPGFPFF.

The rearrangement links TRBV27 to TRBJ2-3, with 14 bases identical to TRBD2. The CDR3 loop spans 19 amino acids. V lost 1 base to trimming and J lost 4 bases; unmatched junction nucleotides: 10. Germline V gene lookup returns CDR1 MNHEY and CDR2 SMNVEV (reference sequence). CDR3: CASSLLPRLAGGEADTQYF. The CDR3, as DNA: TGTGCCAGCAGTTTATTACCACGACTAGCGGGAGGGGAGGCAGATACGCAGTATTTT.

The rearrangement joins TRBV11-2 to TRBJ1-2; a weak D match, TRBD1 (6 bases). V was trimmed by 5 bases and J by 6 bases, leaving 19 bases between them. Germline V gene lookup returns CDR1 SGHAT and CDR2 FQNNGV. The CDR3 contains 15 residues. CDR3 coding DNA: TGTGCCAGCAGCCCGGCCAGGGGAATCGATCATGGCTACACCTTC. It translates to CASSPARGIDHGYTF.

The gene calls are TRBV27 and TRBJ2-5, with D possibly matching TRBD1 (5 bases). This CDR3 has 15 amino acids. Germline V gene lookup returns CDR1 MNHEY and CDR2 SMNVEV (reference sequence). The V end lost 5 bases, the J end lost 3 bases, and 16 bases lay between the germline ends. CDR3 sequence reads: CASSLLGQGEETQYF. The CDR3, as DNA: TGTGCCAGCAGTCTGTTGGGGCAGGGTGAAGAGACCCAGTACTTC.

The chain couples TRBV29-1 to TRBJ1-1; no firm D call. Germline lookup yields CDR1 SQVTM and CDR2 ANQGSEA. Deletions cut 7 bases from V and 0 bases from J, with 9 bases between. CDR3 length: 12 amino acids. The CDR3 nucleotides read TGCAGCGGAGGGTTTATGAACACTGAAGCTTTCTTT. Its protein product is CSGGFMNTEAFF.

The chain carries TRBV3-1 (or the pseudogene TRBV3-2) and TRBJ2-1; 7 bases agree with TRBD2. The CDR3 totals 16 residues. CDR1 and CDR2 (germline): LGHDT, YNNKEL (reference sequence). V trimming: 4 bases; J trimming: 3 bases; junction bases outside the gene matches: 9. CDR3 residues: CASSLRAGAIYNEQFF. CDR3 coding DNA: TGTGCCAGCAGCCTTAGGGCGGGAGCGATCTACAATGAGCAGTTCTTC.

The chain couples TRBV5-1 to TRBJ2-3; tentatively, D is TRBD2 (6 bases). In germline, CDR1 is SGHRS, CDR2 YFSETQ. The CDR3 length is 17 residues. V shed 0 bases and J shed 0 bases, with 14 bases lying between them. The CDR3 protein is CASSLEVYGTSTDTQYF. CDR3 nucleotides: TGCGCCAGCAGCTTGGAGGTATACGGGACTAGCACAGATACGCAGTATTTT. The full variable domain, rest sourced from reference TRBV5-1 and TRBJ2-3, is KAGVTQTPRYLIKTRGQQVTLSCSPISGHRSVSWYQQTPGQGLQFLFEYFSETQRNKGNFPGRFSGRQFSNSRSEMNVSTLELGDSALYLCASSLEVYGTSTDTQYFGPGTRLTVL.

The CDR3 here is CASGGQGYNEQFF. The CDR3 region has the DNA TGTGCCAGCGGGGGACAGGGTTACAATGAGCAGTTCTTC. The chain combines TRBV12-3 or TRBV12-4 with TRBJ2-1, with TRBD1 matching over 9 bases. Trimming removed 8 bases from V and 4 bases from J; junction bases left unmatched: 3. The CDR3 is 13 amino acids.

The chain uses TRBV6-1 and TRBJ1-1; TRBD1 aligns across 7 bases. In germline, CDR1 is MNHNS, CDR2 SASEGT. The CDR3 loop spans 15 amino acids. V shed 0 bases and J 2 bases; nucleotides not matched to a gene: 3. This CDR3 is CASSEAQGGNTEAFF. The DNA for the CDR3 is TGTGCCAGCAGTGAAGCGCAGGGGGGAAACACTGAAGCTTTCTTT.

This clone has a single count. The same CDR3 arises from other DNA sequences in this sample as well. V is TRBV18 and J is TRBJ2-2, with 8 bases that match TRBD1. From germline, CDR1 is KGHSH and CDR2 LQKENI. The length of the CDR3 is 15 residues. The junction had 3 bases not matched to a gene; V was cut back by 3 bases and J by 3 bases. Here the CDR3 DNA reads TGTGCCAGCTCACCTCGGACAGGGCACACCGGGGAGCTGTTTTTT. This sequence encodes CASSPRTGHTGELFF.

The CDR3 DNA sequence: TGTGCCAGCAGCGTATCGGGACTAGCGCTCTACAATGAGCAGTTCTTC. Its protein product is CASSVSGLALYNEQFF. The V gene is TRBV9, the J gene TRBJ2-1; the match to TRBD2 covers 10 bases. With 1 base clipped from V and 3 bases from J, the junction kept 4 bases outside the gene matches. The CDR3 has 16 residues. CDR1 is SGDLS, CDR2 YYNGEE, per germline.

This clone was seen more than once but under ten times. The rearrangement joins TRBV18 to TRBJ1-4; perhaps TRBD1 as D (5 bases). Germline loops: CDR1 KGHSH, CDR2 LQKENI. The V and J ends lost 5 bases and 8 bases respectively, with 12 bases between them. The CDR3 consists of 13 residues. CDR3 loop: CASSVRTNEKLFF. The CDR3 DNA reads TGTGCCAGCTCAGTGCGGACAAACGAAAAACTGTTTTTT.

The chain carries TRBV7-8 and TRBJ2-7; 12 bases line up with TRBD2. Germline V gene data show CDR1 as SGHVS and CDR2 as FQNEAQ. CDR3 size: 15 residues. The V gene end was trimmed by 1 base and the J gene end by 9 bases; junction bases not matched to a gene: 7. CDR3 bases: TGTGCCAGCAGCTTAGACCAGACTAGCGGGAGAGGGCAGTACTTC. Its protein is CASSLDQTSGRGQYF. The whole variable domain, filled in from reference TRBV7-8 and TRBJ2-7, reads GAGVSQSPRYKVAKRGQDVALRCDPISGHVSLFWYQQALGQGPEFLTYFQNEAQLDKSGLPSDRFFAERPEGSVSTLKIQRTQQEDSAVYLCASSLDQTSGRGQYFGPGTRLTVT.